These T cell receptor beta chains were read from a single sample in a study of cytomegalovirus exposure and HLA in healthy donors. Profiling relied on immunoSEQ multiplex PCR, and the TCRdb table lists in-frame clones only, not all of them. The profile covers around 200,000 clones, with 75% to 85% appearing a single time and over 2% taken by the ten largest. The sequenced sample was PBMCs. The receptors here all came from a woman between 50 and 59 years old in good health and CMV-seronegative. The CDR3 runs from the conserved cysteine through the conserved F or W. The D gene is left open where the match is weak. Some rows mark clone size as missing; the rest say once, few, many or name a class of expanded clone.

NA	TRBV5-1	TRBJ2-1	TRBD2	CASRPGLAGSNEQFF	TGCGCCAGCAGGCCAGGACTAGCGGGAAGTAATGAGCAGTTCTTC
NA	TRBV7-9	TRBJ1-5	NA	CASSTDRFGNQPQHF	TGTGCCAGCAGCACCGACAGGTTCGGCAATCAGCCCCAGCATTTT
NA	TRBV11-2	TRBJ1-3	NA	CASSDVPGGSGNTIYF	TGTGCCAGCAGCGACGTACCGGGTGGCTCTGGAAACACCATATATTTT
once	TRBV6-6	TRBJ1-4	NA	CASSWEGAFGEKLFF	TGTGCCAGCAGTTGGGAAGGGGCGTTCGGCGAAAAACTGTTTTTT
NA	TRBV28	TRBJ1-4	TRBD1	CASSGTANEKLFF	TGTGCCAGCTCGGGGACAGCTAATGAAAAACTGTTTTTT
few	TRBV10-3	TRBJ1-4	TRBD1	CAISEQGAANEKLFF	TGTGCCATCAGTGAACAGGGGGCTGCTAATGAAAAACTGTTTTTT
NA	TRBV6-6	TRBJ1-2	TRBD1	CASSYSRAGGDYGYTF	TGTGCCAGCAGTTACTCGAGGGCAGGGGGCGACTATGGCTACACCTTC
NA	TRBV10-3	TRBJ2-7	NA	CAISETREQYF	TGTGCCATCAGTGAGACTCGGGAGCAGTACTTC
NA	TRBV4-2	TRBJ2-7	NA	CASSPTGYEQYF	TGTGCCAGCAGCCCCACAGGCTACGAGCAGTACTTC
NA	TRBV5-1	TRBJ1-3	TRBD1	CASSSGTVGTGNTIYF	TGCGCCAGCAGCTCCGGGACAGTCGGGACAGGAAACACCATATATTTT
NA	TRBV10-1	TRBJ2-7	TRBD2	CASSELRTSGSPLLGTYEQYF	TGCGCCAGCAGTGAGTTGAGGACTAGCGGGAGTCCTCTTTTGGGGACCTACGAGCAGTACTTC
NA	TRBV28	TRBJ2-5	TRBD2	CASGREGIQETQYF	TGTGCCAGCGGGCGGGAGGGAATACAAGAGACCCAGTACTTC
NA	TRBV2	TRBJ2-5	TRBD2	CASSGTSGKETQYF	TGTGCCAGCAGTGGGACTAGCGGAAAAGAGACCCAGTACTTC
NA	TRBV6-4	TRBJ2-2	NA	CASSARGGGANTGELFF	TGTGCCAGCAGTGCCCGCGGCGGAGGGGCGAACACCGGGGAGCTGTTTTTT
NA	TRBV9	TRBJ2-2	TRBD2	CASSRGSGSDTGELFF	TGTGCCAGCAGTAGGGGTAGCGGGAGTGACACCGGGGAGCTGTTTTTT
NA	TRBV11-2	TRBJ2-1	TRBD2	CASSLELPSGSSYNEQFF	TGTGCCAGCAGCTTAGAGTTGCCTAGCGGGAGCTCCTACAATGAGCAGTTCTTC
NA	TRBV6-5	TRBJ1-1	NA	CASSLTENTEAFF	TGTGCCAGCAGTCTGACTGAGAACACTGAAGCTTTCTTT
few	TRBV6-5	TRBJ1-2	NA	CASTYRENYGYTF	TGTGCCAGCACTTACAGAGAAAACTATGGCTACACCTTC
NA	TRBV18	TRBJ1-4	TRBD1	CASSPTGVEKLFF	TGTGCCAGCTCCCCCACAGGGGTTGAAAAACTGTTTTTT
NA	TRBV6-5	TRBJ1-1	NA	CASSFRTSRDEAFF	TGTGCCAGCAGTTTCAGGACATCCCGCGATGAAGCTTTCTTT
NA	TRBV27	TRBJ1-5	NA	CASSFERGQPQHF	TGTGCCAGCAGTTTTGAAAGGGGGCAGCCCCAGCATTTT
NA	TRBV6-4	TRBJ1-2	TRBD1	CASSELGGNGYTF	TGTGCCAGCAGTGAGCTAGGGGGCAATGGCTACACCTTC
NA	TRBV5-1	TRBJ2-2	NA	CASSPDSANTGELFF	TGCGCCAGCAGCCCCGACTCCGCGAACACCGGGGAGCTGTTTTTT
once	TRBV4-2	TRBJ2-1	TRBD2	CASSYSGRAVNEQFF	TGTGCCAGCAGCTATAGCGGGAGGGCTGTAAATGAGCAGTTCTTC
NA	TRBV10-1	TRBJ1-1	NA	CASSLGGPDTEAFF	TGCGCCAGCAGTCTTGGAGGCCCGGACACTGAAGCTTTCTTT
NA	TRBV7-2	TRBJ1-1	TRBD1	CASSPDRGNEAFF	TGTGCCAGCAGCCCCGACAGGGGAAATGAAGCTTTCTTT
few	TRBV27	TRBJ2-3	TRBD2	CASSSVILADTQYF	TGTGCCAGCAGTTCCGTTATACTAGCGGATACGCAGTATTTT
NA	TRBV7-2	TRBJ1-2	NA	CASSLDTGFYGYTF	TGTGCCAGCAGCTTAGATACGGGGTTTTATGGCTACACCTTC
NA	TRBV18	TRBJ1-5	NA	CASSPPGAGQPQHF	TGTGCCAGCTCACCACCGGGTGCCGGGCAGCCCCAGCATTTT
few	TRBV18	TRBJ2-1	TRBD2	CASSTRQREDYNEQFF	TGTGCCAGCTCAACCCGACAGCGGGAGGACTACAATGAGCAGTTCTTC
few	TRBV6-4	TRBJ1-5	TRBD1	CASSTGVNQPQHF	TGTGCCAGCTCTACAGGGGTCAATCAGCCCCAGCATTTT
NA	TRBV14	TRBJ2-1	TRBD2	CASSPTSGSSYNEQFF	TGTGCCAGCAGCCCGACTAGCGGATCCTCCTACAATGAGCAGTTCTTC
once	TRBV18	TRBJ2-7	NA	CASSPPEQTTYEQYF	TGTGCCAGCTCACCACCGGAGCAGACTACCTACGAGCAGTACTTC
NA	TRBV11-2	TRBJ1-2	NA	CASSSWVGGGGEYGYTF	TGTGCCAGCAGCTCATGGGTTGGCGGGGGTGGGGAATATGGCTACACCTTC
NA	TRBV15	TRBJ1-5	TRBD1	CATSRVDRGLHQPQHF	TGTGCCACCAGCAGAGTAGACAGGGGACTTCATCAGCCCCAGCATTTT
few	TRBV7-6	TRBJ2-7	TRBD2	CASSATSAAYEQYF	TGTGCCAGCAGCGCGACTAGCGCAGCCTACGAGCAGTACTTC